This T cell receptor (delta chain) derives from a study of TRDV2 sequences in healthy donors (dated by TCRdb to about 2020). For context, the study as a whole: Around 19 single-cell-derived gamma9delta2 T cell clones spanning the full range of antitumor activity were TCR-sequenced and traced within the bulk repertoire.

The junction shows trimming of 4 bases on V and 4 bases on J, and the gene matches do not reach 17 bases of it. The CDR3 numbers 17 residues from cysteine through phenylalanine. The kept DNA is CDR3 alone, 51 bases in frame from the first base. The germline V gene supplies CDR1 GEAIGNYY and CDR2 EKD. Libraries were built with PCR. TCRdb names Illumina MiSeq as the instrument used. As for how the authors treated the data: In reporting clonotype frequencies of the TRDV repertoire, clonotypes with just one read were left out. Clones were re-identified by TCRdb from the public reads with CATT, and rows with the same DNA were merged. TCRdb's processing, not the authors', yielded these V and J calls. The sample has about 2,200 delta-chain clones on record, roughly 60% of them singletons. The ten largest account for 13% to 15% of the sample. This clone was seen only once. What antigen it recognizes has not been identified. Within one base of it there is no much larger clone, and no base qualities were kept. A lone read gives weak evidence.

Results the study describes overall, beyond this receptor: Observed TCRdelta repertoires were highly focused, yet clonotype frequency did not correlate with antitumor functional potential of the respective clone. The TCRdelta clonotypes of several highly reactive clones appeared rare, since those clonotypes could not be detected in the bulk sequencing data from the donors of those clones.

Bulk sequencing of complete TCR delta chain (Vdelta2) repertoires was used to follow how often functionally characterized gamma9delta2 T cell clones occurred. The Dutch blood bank supplied purchased peripheral blood from anonymous healthy donors. The gamma9delta2 T cells examined in the study came from the peripheral blood of healthy donors. The chain uses TRDV2 and TRDJ1; TRDD3 lines up with 7 middle nucleotides. The sequencing input was Vd2+ gamma-delta T cells from blood. Taken with the paper, the label for cell subset or site translates to: TCR Vdelta2-expressing (gamma9delta2) T cells. This receptor was identified in a human donor in good health. The DNA is TGTGCCTGTGATCTACTGGGGAATACGTCCGCGGGCGATAAACTCATCTTT. Its coded protein is CACDLLGNTSAGDKLIF.